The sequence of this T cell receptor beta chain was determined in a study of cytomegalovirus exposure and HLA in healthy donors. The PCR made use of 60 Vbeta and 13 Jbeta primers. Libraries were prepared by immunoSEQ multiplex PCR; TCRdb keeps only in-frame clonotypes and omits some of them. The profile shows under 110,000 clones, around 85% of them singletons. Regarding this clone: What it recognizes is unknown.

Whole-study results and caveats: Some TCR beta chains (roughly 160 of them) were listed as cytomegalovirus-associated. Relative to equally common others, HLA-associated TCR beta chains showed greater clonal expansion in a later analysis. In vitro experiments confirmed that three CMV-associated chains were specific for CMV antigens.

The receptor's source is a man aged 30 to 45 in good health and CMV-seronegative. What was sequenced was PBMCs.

CDR3 nucleotide sequence: TGTGCCAGCAGCGTAGCCCCCCGGGGGGCACTTAGCAATGAGCAGTTCTTC. Its translation is CASSVAPRGALSNEQFF. The chain carries TRBV9 and TRBJ2-1, with D possibly matching TRBD2 (7 bases). With 0 bases removed from V and 6 bases from J, the gap between germline ends came to 19 bases. The CDR3 totals 17 residues. Germline lookup yields CDR1 SGDLS and CDR2 YYNGEE.